Sequencing of this T cell receptor (beta chain) was carried out in a study of blood T cell repertoires in COVID-19. The overall study: Italy, Spain and the United States were the sources of the convalescent and acute COVID-19 samples.

Per the germline V gene, CDR1 is MNHEY and CDR2 is SMNVEV (reference sequence). Trimming left V 6 bases short and J 1 base short, with 10 bases between. The CDR3 covers 14 residues. About this clone: Other DNA sequences from this sample encode an identical CDR3 as well.

Original analysis: Cell counts per sample came from amplifying reference gene primers. Clones were sequenced by immunoSEQ multiplex PCR, and TCRdb holds only the in-frame ones, with some missing. D and trimming were read from the DNA, whereas the V and J calls and clone size are those reported in that table. This repertoire shows 360,000 or so clones, nearly 90% found once; its top ten account for 6.5%. This TCR derives from a man between 18 and 29 years old with active or convalescent COVID-19. The chain couples TRBV27 to TRBJ1-5; D ambiguous. Material for sequencing was peripheral blood. CDR3 sequence reads: CASSLGGSNQPQHF. In DNA, the CDR3 is TGTGCCAGCAGCTTAGGAGGGAGCAATCAGCCCCAGCATTTT.